The next 29 T cell receptor beta chains were all read from a single sample in a study of shared clonotypes between healthy human individuals. CD45RO-negative, CCR7-selected cells formed the naive CD8 fraction, which excluded terminally differentiated effector memory CD45RA+ cells. Only in-frame clones appear in the TCRdb table, and some are missing; sequencing was by immunoSEQ multiplex PCR. The sample includes 2 million to 2.5 million clones, about 95% of them seen just once. Sequenced sample: naive CD8+ T cells sorted from blood. The source of these receptors is a young man in good health.

The genes are TRBV6-1 and TRBJ2-7, with D hard to call. The CDR3 is 12 amino acids. V lost 0 bases, J lost 7 bases, and 7 bases lay in between. Germline V gene lookup returns CDR1 MNHNS and CDR2 SASEGT. CDR3: CASSEAPGEQYF. The CDR3 DNA sequence: TGTGCCAGCAGTGAAGCGCCCGGGGAGCAGTACTTC.

This clone was seen only once. The chain recombines TRBV27 with TRBJ2-3; 14 bases map to TRBD2. Germline V gene sequence: CDR1 MNHEY, CDR2 SMNVEV (reference sequence). The CDR3 runs 18 residues. V shed 4 bases, J shed 0 bases, and the junction held 6 bases outside the gene matches. DNA for the CDR3: TGTGCCAGCAGTTATTTGACTAGCGGGGGGGCTAGCACAGATACGCAGTATTTT. Translated: CASSYLTSGGASTDTQYF.

The V and J genes are TRBV27 and TRBJ2-1; D is uncertain. CDR1 is MNHEY and CDR2 is SMNVEV in the germline V gene (reference sequence). This CDR3 has 17 amino acids. Between the trimmed V and J ends, which lost 1 base and 0 bases, there was a span of 13 bases. CDR3 bases: TGTGCCAGCAGTTTATATTCCGGAACGAGCTCCTACAATGAGCAGTTCTTC. Amino acid sequence: CASSLYSGTSSYNEQFF.

The chain carries TRBV2 and TRBJ2-1; the match to TRBD2 covers 10 bases. V was clipped by 6 bases and J by 0 bases; unmatched bases: 14. This CDR3 has 19 residues. In germline, CDR1 is SNHLY, CDR2 FYNNEI. CDR3 nucleotide sequence: TGTGCCAGCAGCGGAAGGCTAGCGGGAGCGTTCCACTCCTACAATGAGCAGTTCTTC. Residues: CASSGRLAGAFHSYNEQFF.

Remarks on this clone: The junction departs from germline at one end; a sequencing error may be responsible. The gene calls are TRBV7-9 and TRBJ1-2; 8 bases map to TRBD1. Germline CDR1 is SEHNR and CDR2 is FQNEAQ (reference sequence). This CDR3 spans 13 amino acids. The CDR3 sequence is CASSLEGTGGYAF. The CDR3 bases are TGTGCCAGCAGCTTAGAAGGGACAGGTGGCTACGCCTTC.

A word on this clone: Other nucleotide sequences in the sample specify the same CDR3. V gene TRBV2 combines with J gene TRBJ1-1, with 8 bases lining up with TRBD1. The CDR3 sequence is 14 residues long. After removal of 3 bases from V and 3 bases from J, the junction contained 3 bases not matched to a gene. Germline V gives CDR1 SNHLY, CDR2 FYNNEI. The CDR3 sequence is CASSDGQGYTEAFF. The CDR3 DNA reads TGTGCCAGCAGTGACGGACAGGGCTACACTGAAGCTTTCTTT.

The chain has TRBV13 and TRBJ1-4; 8 nucleotides agree with TRBD1. Trimming cost V 4 bases and J 5 bases; bases outside gene matches: 18. Germline-derived CDR1 and CDR2 are PRHDT and FYEKMQ (reference sequence). This CDR3 is 19 amino acids long. This chain's CDR3 is CASSSAPGGADRPNEKLFF. In nucleotides, the CDR3 is TGTGCCAGCAGCTCCGCTCCAGGGGGCGCCGACCGACCCAATGAAAAACTGTTTTTT.

CDR3 in amino acids: CASSRTGLNGNTIYF. The DNA for the CDR3 is TGTGCCAGCAGCCGGACAGGCCTAAATGGGAACACCATATATTTT. The chain links TRBV21-1 to TRBJ1-3; TRBD1 is the table's D call, not checked against the DNA. TRBV21-1 is marked as a pseudogene. CDR3 length equals 15 residues.

The rearrangement uses TRBV6-1 and TRBJ1-1; D remains unclear. Trimming cost V 3 bases and J 3 bases, with 11 bases left between them. The length of the CDR3 is 14 residues. Germline V gene lookup returns CDR1 MNHNS and CDR2 SASEGT. CDR3 amino acids: CASSDFPEDTEAFF. DNA for the CDR3: TGTGCCAGCAGTGACTTCCCTGAGGACACTGAAGCTTTCTTT.

The V and J genes are TRBV6-4 and TRBJ1-2; 9 nucleotides agree with TRBD1. The CDR3 contains 12 residues. Germline V gene lookup returns CDR1 MRHNA and CDR2 SNTAGT. J lost 7 bases, V lost 10 bases, and 7 bases had no gene match. The CDR3 DNA follows: TGTGCCAACAACAGGGGGCTGGGTGGCTACACCTTC. Residues: CANNRGLGGYTF.

The CDR3 nucleotides read TGTGCAAGTCGCTTACAGGTGGGAGCCACAGATACGCAGTATTTT. It is translated as CASRLQVGATDTQYF. The J gene is TRBJ2-3, the V gene TRBV12-2; the table's D gene call, TRBD2, was not cross checked with the DNA. TRBV12-2 is a pseudogene locus. The CDR3 has 15 amino acids.

The chain joins TRBV19 to TRBJ2-7; D may be TRBD2 (5 bases). The CDR3 runs to 14 residues. Germline loops: CDR1 LNHDA, CDR2 SQIVND (reference sequence). Between the trimmed V and J ends, which lost 6 bases and 1 base, there was a span of 13 bases. Here the CDR3 reads CASSPAVASYEQYF. The DNA for the CDR3 is TGTGCCAGTAGCCCAGCGGTCGCGTCCTACGAGCAGTACTTC. The complete variable domain, with remaining parts taken from reference TRBV19 and TRBJ2-7, reads DGGITQSPKYLFRKEGQNVTLSCEQNLNHDAMYWYRQDPGQGLRLIYYSQIVNDFQKGDIAEGYSVSREKKESFPLTVTSAQKNPTAFYLCASSPAVASYEQYFGPGTRLTVT.

V gene TRBV28 combines with J gene TRBJ1-6, with D possibly TRBD1 on 5 matching bases. Trimming took off 1 base at V and 7 bases at J, with 11 bases between the two ends. This CDR3 has 15 amino acids. Per the germline V gene, CDR1 is MDHEN and CDR2 is SYDVKM. The CDR3 DNA sequence: TGTGCCAGCAGTTTATTTGGACACGGCAATTCACCCCTCCACTTT. This translates into CASSLFGHGNSPLHF.

CDR3 in amino acids: CASSPVGSDYGYTF. In DNA form, the CDR3 reads TGTGCCAGCTCACCGGTCGGGTCGGACTATGGCTACACCTTC. The gene calls are TRBV18 and TRBJ1-2; D remains unclear. The germline V gene encodes CDR1 KGHSH and CDR2 LQKENI. Trimming removed 3 bases at V and 3 bases at J, with 11 bases between. This CDR3 contains 14 residues.

The genes are TRBV19 and TRBJ2-5; D is unresolved. V lost 6 bases and J 5 bases, leaving 13 bases between the germline ends. The CDR3 is made up of 13 amino acids. Germline-derived CDR1 and CDR2 are LNHDA and SQIVND (reference sequence). The CDR3 coding sequence is TGTGCCAGTAGATCTGGGCCCCCGGAGACCCAGTACTTC. Its translation is CASRSGPPETQYF.

The sample holds one count of this clone. The rearrangement joins TRBV12-5 to TRBJ2-4; D gene unclear. CDR3 length: 9 amino acids. V shed 7 bases and J shed 15 bases, with 10 bases lying between them. Germline-derived CDR1 and CDR2 are LGHNT and FRNRAP. CDR3 in DNA: TGTGCTAGTGCCTCCCCCCGGTACTTC. It codes for CASASPRYF. Full variable domain (remainder filled in from reference TRBV12-5 and TRBJ2-4): DARVTQTPRHKVTEMGQEVTMRCQPILGHNTVFWYRQTMMQGLELLAYFRNRAPLDDSGMPKDRFSAEMPDATLATLKIQPSEPRDSAVYFCASASPRYFGAGTRLSVL.

This chain joins TRBV6-1 and TRBJ1-1; 7 positions agree with TRBD1. CDR3 length equals 14 residues. The trim removed 4 bases at V and 5 bases at J, leaving 7 bases unmatched. Germline CDR1 reads MNHNS; CDR2 reads SASEGT. CDR3 nucleotides: TGTGCCAGCAGTGGGGGGACAGTTGAGACTGAAGCTTTCTTT. Protein product: CASSGGTVETEAFF.

This chain links TRBV30 with TRBJ2-7, with TRBD2 identical over 11 bases. Unmatched junction bases numbered 11, after V lost 4 bases and J lost 6 bases. This CDR3 contains 15 residues. The germline gives CDR1 GTSNPN, CDR2 SVGIG (reference sequence). CDR3 residues: CAWNLGLADLGEQYF. The DNA for the CDR3 is TGTGCCTGGAATTTGGGACTAGCGGACTTGGGCGAGCAGTACTTC.

This rearrangement joins TRBV7-3 to TRBJ1-1, with D possibly being TRBD1 (6 bases). Between the trimmed V and J ends, which lost 2 bases and 8 bases, there was a span of 12 bases. CDR1 SGHTA and CDR2 FQGTGA come from the germline V gene. The CDR3 covers 13 residues. The DNA of the CDR3 is TGTGCCAGCAGCTTAGGGGGGCCAGAGGAAGCTTTCTTT. It codes for CASSLGGPEEAFF.

A single count supports this clone. This chain connects TRBV5-8 to TRBJ1-1, with a tentative D call TRBD1 (5 bases). Germline CDR1 and CDR2: SGHTS and YDEGEE. The V gene lost 4 bases and the J gene lost 4 bases, with 17 bases spanning the gap. The CDR3 consists of 15 residues. The CDR3 DNA sequence: TGTGCCAGCAGCCACTACGGGACCCAGGCCACTGAAGCTTTCTTT. This codes for CASSHYGTQATEAFF.

V and J are TRBV29-1 and TRBJ2-2, with 7 bases aligning to TRBD1. V was pared by 5 bases and J by 0 bases, with 3 bases of the junction left unmatched. Germline-derived CDR1 and CDR2 are SQVTM and ANQGSEA. There are 14 residues in the CDR3. This CDR3 is CSVPGGTNTGELFF. The CDR3 nucleotides are TGCAGCGTTCCAGGGGGAACGAACACCGGGGAGCTGTTTTTT.

V is TRBV6-5 and J is TRBJ2-2, with D perhaps TRBD2 (6 bases). Germline-derived CDR1 and CDR2 are MNHEY and SVGAGI. The CDR3 contains 13 residues. V was cut by 4 bases and J by 5 bases, with 8 bases left in between. CDR3: CASSSRETGELFF. Written as DNA, the CDR3 is TGTGCCAGCAGTTCCCGGGAGACCGGGGAGCTGTTTTTT.

In DNA form, the CDR3 reads TGTGCCAGCAGTTCTACCGGGAGTACCTACGAGCAGTACTTC. Translated: CASSSTGSTYEQYF. The chain carries TRBV27 and TRBJ2-7; perhaps TRBD2 as D (6 bases). The CDR3 runs to 14 residues. With 4 bases removed from V and 2 bases from J, the gap between germline ends came to 12 bases. Per germline, CDR1 MNHEY and CDR2 SMNVEV (reference sequence).

V is TRBV5-4 and J is TRBJ2-7, with D possibly TRBD2 on 6 matching bases. The germline V gene encodes CDR1 SGHNT and CDR2 YYREEE (reference sequence). The CDR3 sequence is 13 residues long. V shed 4 bases and J shed 3 bases, with 11 bases lying between them. The CDR3 DNA follows: TGTGCCAGCAGCGGCGGGACTGGCTACGAGCAGTACTTC. This codes for CASSGGTGYEQYF.

The chain recombines TRBV27 with TRBJ1-1, with D uncertain. Per the germline V gene, CDR1 is MNHEY and CDR2 is SMNVEV (reference sequence). Trimming left V 0 bases short and J 1 base short, with 6 bases between. This CDR3 contains 14 residues. The CDR3 is CASSLSVRNTEAFF. CDR3 bases: TGTGCCAGCAGTTTATCGGTCAGGAACACTGAAGCTTTCTTT.

This clone appeared once. The V call is TRBV2, the J call TRBJ1-2; 10 bases fit TRBD1. The trim removed 6 bases at V and 8 bases at J, leaving 12 bases unmatched. The germline CDR1 and CDR2 sequences are SNHLY and FYNNEI. This CDR3 has 15 residues. The CDR3 protein is CASRTFGTGDRGYTF. The CDR3 bases are TGTGCCAGCAGAACTTTCGGGACAGGGGACCGGGGCTACACCTTC.

CDR3 loop: CASSPGQGARNEQFF. The CDR3 DNA reads as TGTGCCAGCAGTCCCGGGCAGGGGGCGCGAAATGAGCAGTTCTTC. The V call is TRBV6-5, the J call TRBJ2-1, with TRBD1 matching 8 bases. V dropped 5 bases and J dropped 7; count of bases not matched to a gene: 10. The CDR3 sequence is 15 residues long. The germline V gene encodes CDR1 MNHEY and CDR2 SVGAGI.

This rearrangement joins TRBV5-4 to TRBJ1-5; D unresolved. The CDR3 covers 15 residues. From germline, CDR1 is SGHNT and CDR2 YYREEE (reference sequence). Trimming shortened V by 0 bases and J by 0 bases, and 7 bases separated the two germline ends. The CDR3, as DNA: TGTGCCAGCAGCTTGGGGCCGGGTAGCAATCAGCCCCAGCATTTT. This codes for CASSLGPGSNQPQHF.

The chain carries TRBV19 and TRBJ1-2; D remains unclear. With 7 bases removed from V and 7 bases from J, the gap between germline ends came to 19 bases. Per the germline V gene, CDR1 is LNHDA and CDR2 is SQIVND (reference sequence). This CDR3 region has 14 residues. The CDR3 DNA sequence: TGTGCCAGTATTGCAGGCGGCAGCTATGCTGGCTACACCTTC. Translated, it gives CASIAGGSYAGYTF.